This note documents a single TCR beta chain sequence. This specimen comes from a study of cytomegalovirus exposure and HLA in healthy donors. Use of 60 Vbeta and 13 Jbeta primers characterized the PCR. Using immunoSEQ multiplex PCR, the repertoire was profiled, and TCRdb retains in-frame clones only, with some absent. The table has some 150,000 clones, 60% to 80% seen once. Germline trimming cut 1 base from V and 0 bases from J; bases unmatched to any gene: 6. The CDR3 runs to 17 residues. CDR1 is SGHRS, CDR2 YFSETQ, per germline. V is TRBV5-1 and J is TRBJ2-1; 8 positions match TRBD2. The material sequenced was PBMCs. The sequence derives from a man aged 55 to 70 in good health and CMV-seronegative. The DNA for the CDR3 is TGCGCCAGCAGCTTGTTCACCGGGAGGGCCTCCTACAATGAGCAGTTCTTC. Protein: CASSLFTGRASYNEQFF.